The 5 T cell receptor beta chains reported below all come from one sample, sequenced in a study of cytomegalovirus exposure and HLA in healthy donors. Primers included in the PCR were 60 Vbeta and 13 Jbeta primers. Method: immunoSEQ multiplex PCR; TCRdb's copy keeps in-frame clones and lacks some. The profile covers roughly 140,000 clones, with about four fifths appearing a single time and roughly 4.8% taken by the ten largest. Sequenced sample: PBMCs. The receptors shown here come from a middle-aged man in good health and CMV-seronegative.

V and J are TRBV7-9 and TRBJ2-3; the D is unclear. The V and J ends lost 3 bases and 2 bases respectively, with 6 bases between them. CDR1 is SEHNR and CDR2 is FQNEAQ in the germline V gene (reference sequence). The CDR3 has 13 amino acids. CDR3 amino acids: CASSLAVTDTQYF. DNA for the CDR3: TGTGCCAGCAGCTTGGCAGTCACAGATACGCAGTATTTT.

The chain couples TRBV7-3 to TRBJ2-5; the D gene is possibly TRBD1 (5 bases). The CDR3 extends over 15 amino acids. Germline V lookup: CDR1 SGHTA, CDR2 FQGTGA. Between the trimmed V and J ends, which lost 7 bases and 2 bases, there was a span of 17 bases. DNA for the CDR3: TGTGCCAGCAATTCCAAGGATCAGGGACAAGAGACCCAGTACTTC. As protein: CASNSKDQGQETQYF. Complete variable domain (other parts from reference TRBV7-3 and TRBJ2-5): GAGVSQTPSNKVTEKGKYVELRCDPISGHTALYWYRQSLGQGPEFLIYFQGTGAADDSGLPNDRFFAVRPEGSVSTLKIQRTERGDSAVYLCASNSKDQGQETQYFGPGTRLLVL.

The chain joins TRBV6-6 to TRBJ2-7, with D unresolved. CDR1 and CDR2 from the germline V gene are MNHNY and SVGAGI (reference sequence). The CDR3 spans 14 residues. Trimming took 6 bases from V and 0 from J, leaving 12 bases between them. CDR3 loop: CASSPRLVSYEQYF. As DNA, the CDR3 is TGTGCCAGCAGCCCTCGACTGGTCTCCTACGAGCAGTACTTC.

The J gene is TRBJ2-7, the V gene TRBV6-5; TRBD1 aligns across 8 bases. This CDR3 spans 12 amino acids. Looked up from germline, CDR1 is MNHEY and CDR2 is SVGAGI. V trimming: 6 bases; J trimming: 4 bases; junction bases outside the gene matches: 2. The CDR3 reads CASRDRVYEQYF. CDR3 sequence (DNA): TGTGCCAGCAGGGACAGGGTATACGAGCAGTACTTC.

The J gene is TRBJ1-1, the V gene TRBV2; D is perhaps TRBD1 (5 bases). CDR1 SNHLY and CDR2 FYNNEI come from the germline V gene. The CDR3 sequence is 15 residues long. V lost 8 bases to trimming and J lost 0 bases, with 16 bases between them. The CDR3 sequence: CASLSGRQLNTEAFF. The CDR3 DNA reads TGTGCCAGCTTAAGTGGTAGACAGCTGAACACTGAAGCTTTCTTT. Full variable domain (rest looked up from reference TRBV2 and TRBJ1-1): EPEVTQTPSHQVTQMGQEVILRCVPISNHLYFYWYRQILGQKVEFLVSFYNNEISEKSEIFDDQFSVERPDGSNFTLKIRSTKLEDSAMYFCASLSGRQLNTEAFFGQGTRLTVV.